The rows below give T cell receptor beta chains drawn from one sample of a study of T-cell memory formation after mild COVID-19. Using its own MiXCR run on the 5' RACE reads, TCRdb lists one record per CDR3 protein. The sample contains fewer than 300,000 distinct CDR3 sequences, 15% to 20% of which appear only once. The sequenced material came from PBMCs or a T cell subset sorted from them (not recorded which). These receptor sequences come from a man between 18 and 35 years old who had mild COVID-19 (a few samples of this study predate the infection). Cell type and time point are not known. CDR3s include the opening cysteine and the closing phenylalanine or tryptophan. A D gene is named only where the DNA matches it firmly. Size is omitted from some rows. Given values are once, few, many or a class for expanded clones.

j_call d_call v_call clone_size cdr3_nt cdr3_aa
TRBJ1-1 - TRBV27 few TGTGCCAGCCTCCGGCCCGGGATGAACACTGAAGCTTTCTTT CASLRPGMNTEAFF
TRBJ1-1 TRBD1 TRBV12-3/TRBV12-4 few TGTGCCAGCAGTTTCAGGGGGCAAGAGGTCCCCACTGAAGCTTTCTTT CASSFRGQEVPTEAFF
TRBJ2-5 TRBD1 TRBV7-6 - TGTGCCAGCAGCGCTCGGACAGGGGAGACCCAGTACTTC CASSARTGETQYF
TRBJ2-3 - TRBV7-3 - TGTGCCAGCAGCCGGACCAGTCGGAGGGATACGCAGTATTTT CASSRTSRRDTQYF
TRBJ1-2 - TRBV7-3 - TGTGCCAGCAGCGTACCTCCGGTGGAGACTAACTATGGCTACACCTTC CASSVPPVETNYGYTF
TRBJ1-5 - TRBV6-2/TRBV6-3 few TGTGCCAGCAGTCGACGAGCGACAGGATTGGAACCCCAGCATTTT CASSRRATGLEPQHF
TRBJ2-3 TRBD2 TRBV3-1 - TGTGCCAGCAGCCTTAGCGGGGGGGCGAGAGATACGCAGTATTTT CASSLSGGARDTQYF
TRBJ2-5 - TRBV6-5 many TGTGCCAGCAGTTCGACACTTGGGGAGACCCAGTACTTC CASSSTLGETQYF
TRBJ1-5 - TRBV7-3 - TGTGCCAGCAGTAGCGGAGATCAGCCCCAGCATTTT CASSSGDQPQHF
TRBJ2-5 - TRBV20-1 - TGCAGTGGTACCACGGGGACGGAGACCCAGTACTTC CSGTTGTETQYF
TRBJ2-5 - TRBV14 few TGTGCCAGCAGCCACAGCCTTAGCGTGGTAGAGACCCAGTACTTC CASSHSLSVVETQYF
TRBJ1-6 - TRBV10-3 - TGTGCCAGCGGGGGGGAGGAGAATTCACCCCTCCACTTT CASGGEENSPLHF
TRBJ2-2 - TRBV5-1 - TGCGCCAGCCGCCCAGGGTGGTCTGACACCGGGGAGCTGTTTTTT CASRPGWSDTGELFF
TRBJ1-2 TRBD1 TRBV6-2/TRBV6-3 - TGTGCCAGCAGATCCGACAGGGCCCATGGCTACACCTTC CASRSDRAHGYTF
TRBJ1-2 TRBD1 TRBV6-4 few TGTGCCAGCAGTCCGGGACAGGGGGCTGAGGGCTACACCTTC CASSPGQGAEGYTF
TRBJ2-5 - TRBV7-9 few TGTGCCAGCTCCGGGGGCCAGGCCCCCCTCTTC CASSGGQAPLF
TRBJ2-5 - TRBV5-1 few TGCGCCAGCAGCTTGGGCCCCTCACAAGAGACCCAGTACTTC CASSLGPSQETQYF
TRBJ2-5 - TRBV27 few TGTGCCAGCAGTTTAAGGCAGGAAGAGACCCAGTACTTC CASSLRQEETQYF
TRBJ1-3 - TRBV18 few TGTGCCAGCTCACGGGAAGGGGTCCTCTCTGGAAACACCATATATTTT CASSREGVLSGNTIYF
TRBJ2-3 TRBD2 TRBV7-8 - TGTGCCAGCAGCACGACTAGCGGGGGAGATACGCAGTATTTT CASSTTSGGDTQYF
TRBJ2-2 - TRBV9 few TGTGCCAGCAGCCCAAGGACTTCTGCCGAGGGGGAGCTGTTTTTT CASSPRTSAEGELFF
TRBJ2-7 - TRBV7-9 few TGTGCCAGCAGACGGGAATACTACGAGCAGTACTTC CASRREYYEQYF
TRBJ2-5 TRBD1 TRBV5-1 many TGCGCCAGCAGCGCAAACCCCGGGACAGCGGAGACCCAGTACTTC CASSANPGTAETQYF
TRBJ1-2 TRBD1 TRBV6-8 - TGTGCCAGCAGGGACAGGGAATATGGCTACACCTTC CASRDREYGYTF
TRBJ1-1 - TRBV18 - TGTGCCAGCTCACCAGGTGGACAGCAAGCTTTCTTT CASSPGGQQAFF
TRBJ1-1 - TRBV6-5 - TGTGCCAGCAGTTACTCGACCAGTAAGAACACTGAAGCTTTCTTT CASSYSTSKNTEAFF
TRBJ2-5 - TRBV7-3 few TGTGCCAGCAGCTTATTCGGTGAGGCCCCAGAGACCCAGTACTTC CASSLFGEAPETQYF